The TCR beta chain described here comes from a study of T-cell memory formation after mild COVID-19. Overall study results and limits: CD4+ bias marked clones expanding day 15 to 37, unlike balanced contracting clones.

The V gene's germline CDR1 is MGHRA and CDR2 YSYEKL. With 0 bases clipped from V and 3 bases from J, the junction kept 8 bases outside the gene matches. The CDR3 runs 19 residues. A note on this clonotype: Its target is not known.

Employing constant-segment primers, 5'RACE generated TCR alpha and TCR beta cDNA libraries bearing sample barcodes and UMIs. In TCRdb, the 5' RACE reads were re-called with MiXCR into one record per CDR3 protein. The profile shows fewer than 550,000 distinct CDR3 sequences, around 20% of them singletons. The chain carries TRBV4-1 and TRBJ2-3, with 14 bases identical to TRBD2. The sample was PBMCs or a T cell subset sorted from them (not recorded which). This TCR derives from an adult woman who had mild COVID-19 (a few samples of this study predate the infection). Cell type and time point are not known. CDR3 protein: CASSQDRGLAGALTDTQYF. DNA of the CDR3: TGCGCCAGCAGCCAAGATAGGGGACTAGCGGGGGCCCTGACAGATACGCAGTATTTT.